This TCR beta chain is drawn from a study of shared clonotypes between healthy human individuals. About the research overall: Participating donors consisted of a couple of women and a few men aged 18 to 49. The study's findings and limits: Represented genetic and exposure-history diversity was restricted by having few donors.

Researchers divided each subset's genomic DNA evenly across several immunoSEQ plates. In the study's own analysis: Quality scores were absent from the junction-only immunoSEQ sequences, so filtering differed. This table comes from immunoSEQ multiplex PCR, and its TCRdb copy is limited to in-frame clones, with some not included. The V and J calls and clone size come from that table; D and trimming were worked out from the DNA. The sample has more than 1 million clones; 75% to 85% are singletons. This CDR3 comprises 13 residues. Germline assignment: CDR1 SEHNR and CDR2 FQNEAQ (reference sequence). Trimming stripped 4 bases from V and 2 bases from J, with 3 bases between. As regards this clone: Antigen: not known.

Material for sequencing was memory CD4+ T cells from PBMCs. The subset was: CD45RA-negative fraction. This receptor was taken from a man between 18 and 29 years old in good health. Some clones in this sample may be carry-over from other donors' samples. The chain carries TRBV7-9 and TRBJ2-6; D not resolved. CDR3 sequence: CASSSAGANVLTF. CDR3 coding DNA: TGTGCCAGCAGCTCGGCTGGGGCCAACGTCCTGACTTTC. The whole variable domain, remainder taken from reference TRBV7-9 and TRBJ2-6, is DTGVSQNPRHKITKRGQNVTFRCDPISEHNRLYWYRQTLGQGPEFLTYFQNEAQLEKSRLLSDRFSAERPKGSFSTLEIQRTEQGDSAMYLCASSSAGANVLTFGAGSRLTVL.